This T cell receptor beta chain was recovered during a study of T cells in Graves' hyperthyroidism and ophthalmopathy. Aged 18 to 65, the patients had hyperthyroidism that was newly diagnosed and had lasted under 2 months. What was amplified from RNA transcripts were TCR beta CDR3 regions. With the HTBI primer set, the TCR CDR3 went through a first round of RT-PCR. TCRdb analysed the multiplex PCR reads with MiXCR anew, one entry per CDR3 protein. The table shows 300,000 to 450,000 distinct CDR3 sequences, with more than 15% occurring only once. Germline values: CDR1 MNHEY, CDR2 SVGAGI. The V end was cut by 6 bases, the J end by 0 bases, with 15 bases between. CDR3 length equals 15 residues.

Sample: blood. The source of this sequence is a woman between 18 and 29 years old with Graves' hyperthyroidism that later progressed to Graves' ophthalmopathy. This chain joins TRBV6-5 and TRBJ2-7, with D possibly matching TRBD2 (6 bases). The CDR3 DNA reads TGTGCCAGCAGGTACGGGGGACTTTACTCCTACGAGCAGTACTTC. Residues: CASRYGGLYSYEQYF.